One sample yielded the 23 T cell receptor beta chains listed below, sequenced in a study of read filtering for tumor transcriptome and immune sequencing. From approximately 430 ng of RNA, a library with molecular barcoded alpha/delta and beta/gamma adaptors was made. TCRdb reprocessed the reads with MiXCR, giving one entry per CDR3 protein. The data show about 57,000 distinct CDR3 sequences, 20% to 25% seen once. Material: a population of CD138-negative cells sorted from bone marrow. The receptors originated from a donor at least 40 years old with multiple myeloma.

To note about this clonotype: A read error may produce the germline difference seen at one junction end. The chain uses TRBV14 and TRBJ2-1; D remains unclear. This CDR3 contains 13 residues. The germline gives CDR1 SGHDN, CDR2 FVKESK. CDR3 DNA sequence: TGTACCAGCAGCCATACTTTACGTAGTGAGCAGTTCTTC. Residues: CTSSHTLRSEQFF.

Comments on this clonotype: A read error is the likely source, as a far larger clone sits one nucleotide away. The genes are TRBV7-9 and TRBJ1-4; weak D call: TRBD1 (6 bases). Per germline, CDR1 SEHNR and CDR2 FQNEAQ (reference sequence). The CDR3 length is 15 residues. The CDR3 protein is CASNLERGAVEKLFF. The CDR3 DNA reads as TGTGCCAGCAACTTAGAAAGGGGGGCAGTGGAAAAACTGTTTTTT. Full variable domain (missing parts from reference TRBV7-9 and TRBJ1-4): DTGVSQNPRHKITKRGQNVTFRCDPISEHNRLYWYRQTLGQGPEFLTYFQNEAQLEKSRLLSDRFSAERPKGSFSTLEIQRTEQGDSAMYLCASNLERGAVEKLFFGSGTQLSVL.

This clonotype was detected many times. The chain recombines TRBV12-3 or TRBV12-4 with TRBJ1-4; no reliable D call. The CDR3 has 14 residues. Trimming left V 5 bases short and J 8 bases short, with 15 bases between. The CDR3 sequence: CASSLVGRGEKLFF. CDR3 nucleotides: TGTGCCAGCAGTCTAGTAGGCAGAGGGGAAAAACTGTTTTTT.

Here the CDR3 DNA reads TGTGCCAGTAGTCCAGCGGAATACACAGATACGCAGTATTTT. Translated, it gives CASSPAEYTDTQYF. The chain uses TRBV19 and TRBJ2-3, with D maybe TRBD2 (5 bases). With 5 bases removed from V and 2 bases from J, the gap between germline ends came to 11 bases. The CDR3 spans 14 residues. In germline, CDR1 is LNHDA, CDR2 SQIVND (reference sequence).

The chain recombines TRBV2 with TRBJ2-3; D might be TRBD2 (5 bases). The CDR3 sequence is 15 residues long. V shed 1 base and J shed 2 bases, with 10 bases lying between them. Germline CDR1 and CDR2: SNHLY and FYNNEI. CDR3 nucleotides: TGTGCCAGCAGTGAAGGGCCGGGGATCACAGATACGCAGTATTTT. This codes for CASSEGPGITDTQYF. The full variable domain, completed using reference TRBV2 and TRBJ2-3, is EPEVTQTPSHQVTQMGQEVILRCVPISNHLYFYWYRQILGQKVEFLVSFYNNEISEKSEIFDDQFSVERPDGSNFTLKIRSTKLEDSAMYFCASSEGPGITDTQYFGPGTRLTVL.

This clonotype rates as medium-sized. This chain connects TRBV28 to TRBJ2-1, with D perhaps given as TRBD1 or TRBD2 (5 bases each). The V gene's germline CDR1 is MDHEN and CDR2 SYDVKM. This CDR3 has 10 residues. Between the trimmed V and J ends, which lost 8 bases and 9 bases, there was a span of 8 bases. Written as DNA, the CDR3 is TGTGCCAGCGGGGACCGTGAGCAGTTCTTC. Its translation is CASGDREQFF.

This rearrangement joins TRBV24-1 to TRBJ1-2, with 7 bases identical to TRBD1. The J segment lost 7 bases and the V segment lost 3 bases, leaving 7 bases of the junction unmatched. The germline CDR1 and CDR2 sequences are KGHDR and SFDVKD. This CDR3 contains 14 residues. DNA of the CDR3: TGTGCCACCAGTGATCGGGACAGTAGAGTTGGCTACACCTTC. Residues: CATSDRDSRVGYTF.

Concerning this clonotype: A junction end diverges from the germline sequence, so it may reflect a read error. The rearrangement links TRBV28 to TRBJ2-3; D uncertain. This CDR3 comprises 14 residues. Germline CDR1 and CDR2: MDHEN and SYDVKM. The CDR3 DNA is TGTGCCAGCAGTCGCGGCCGCGTAGTAGATGCGCAGTATTTT. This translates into CASSRGRVVDAQYF.

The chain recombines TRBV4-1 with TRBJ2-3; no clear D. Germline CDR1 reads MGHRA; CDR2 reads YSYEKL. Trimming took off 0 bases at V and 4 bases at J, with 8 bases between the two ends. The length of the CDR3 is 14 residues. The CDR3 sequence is CASSQDWPADTQYF. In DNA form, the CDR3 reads TGCGCCAGCAGCCAAGATTGGCCTGCAGATACGCAGTATTTT.

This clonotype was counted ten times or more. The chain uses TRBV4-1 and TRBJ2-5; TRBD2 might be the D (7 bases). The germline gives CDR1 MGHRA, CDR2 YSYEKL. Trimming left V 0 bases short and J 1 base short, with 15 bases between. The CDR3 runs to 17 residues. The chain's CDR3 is CASSQDGRGAFQETQYF. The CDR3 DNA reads TGCGCCAGCAGCCAAGATGGGAGGGGGGCCTTCCAAGAGACCCAGTACTTC.

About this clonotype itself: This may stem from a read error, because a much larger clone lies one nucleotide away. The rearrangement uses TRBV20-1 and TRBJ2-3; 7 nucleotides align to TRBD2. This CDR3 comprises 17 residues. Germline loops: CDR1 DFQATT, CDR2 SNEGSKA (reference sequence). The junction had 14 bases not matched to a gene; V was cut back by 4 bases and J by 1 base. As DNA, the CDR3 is TGCAGTGCTAAAGATCGATCGGCGGGAGTCGGCACAGATACGCAGTATTTT. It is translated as CSAKDRSAGVGTDTQYF.

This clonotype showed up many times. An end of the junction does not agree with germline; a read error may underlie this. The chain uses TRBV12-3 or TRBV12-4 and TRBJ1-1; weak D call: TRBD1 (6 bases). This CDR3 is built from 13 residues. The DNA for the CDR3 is TGTGCCAGCAGTATCGGGGGCAAAACTGGAGCTTTCTTT. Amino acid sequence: CASSIGGKTGAFF.

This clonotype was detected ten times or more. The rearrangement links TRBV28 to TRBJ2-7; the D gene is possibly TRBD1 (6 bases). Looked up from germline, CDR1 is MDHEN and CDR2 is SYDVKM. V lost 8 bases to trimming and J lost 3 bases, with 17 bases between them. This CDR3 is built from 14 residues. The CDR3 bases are TGTGCCAGCGGAATAGGGGGACACGGCTACGAGCAGTACTTC. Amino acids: CASGIGGHGYEQYF.

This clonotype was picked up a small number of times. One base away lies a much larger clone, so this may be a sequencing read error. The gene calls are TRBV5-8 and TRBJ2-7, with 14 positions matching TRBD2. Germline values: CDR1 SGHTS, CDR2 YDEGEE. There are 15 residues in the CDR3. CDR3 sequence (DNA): TGTGCCAGCAGTGTTGGACTAGCGGGAGGCTACGGGCAGTACTTC. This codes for CASSVGLAGGYGQYF.

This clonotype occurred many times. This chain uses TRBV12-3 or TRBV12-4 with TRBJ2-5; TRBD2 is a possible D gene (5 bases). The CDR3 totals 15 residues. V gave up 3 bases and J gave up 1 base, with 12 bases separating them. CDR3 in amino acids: CASSLSGRTQETQYF. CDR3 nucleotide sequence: TGTGCCAGCAGTTTGAGCGGCAGGACCCAAGAGACCCAGTACTTC.

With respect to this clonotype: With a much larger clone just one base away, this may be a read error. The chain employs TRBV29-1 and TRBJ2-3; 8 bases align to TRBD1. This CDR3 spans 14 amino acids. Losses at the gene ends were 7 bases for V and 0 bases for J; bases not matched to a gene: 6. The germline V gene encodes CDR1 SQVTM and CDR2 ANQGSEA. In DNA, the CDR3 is TGCAGCGCTAAACAGGGGGTTAGCACAGATACGCAGTATTTT. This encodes CSAKQGVSTDTQYF.

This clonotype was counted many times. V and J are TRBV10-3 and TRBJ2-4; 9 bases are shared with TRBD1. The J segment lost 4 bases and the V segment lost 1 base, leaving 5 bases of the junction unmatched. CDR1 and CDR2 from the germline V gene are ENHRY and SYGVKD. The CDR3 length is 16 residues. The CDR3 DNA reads TGTGCCATCAGTGAGTGGGGACAGGGTTCAAAAAACATTCAGTACTTC. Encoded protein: CAISEWGQGSKNIQYF.

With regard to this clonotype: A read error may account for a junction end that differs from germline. The CDR3 reads CASSLYPESSSFEQYF. The CDR3, as DNA: TGTGCCAGCAGCTTGTATCCGGAGTCAAGCTCCTTCGAGCAGTACTTC. This chain joins TRBV5-5 and TRBJ2-7; D remains unclear. CDR1 is SGHKS and CDR2 is YYEKEE in the germline V gene (reference sequence). The CDR3 sequence is 16 residues long.

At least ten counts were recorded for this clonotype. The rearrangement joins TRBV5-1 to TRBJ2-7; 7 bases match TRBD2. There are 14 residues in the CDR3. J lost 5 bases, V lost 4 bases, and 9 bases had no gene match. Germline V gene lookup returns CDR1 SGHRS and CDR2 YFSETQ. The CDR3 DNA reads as TGCGCCAGCAGCGGGGGGGTGACAGTGAACGAGCAGTACTTC. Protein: CASSGGVTVNEQYF.

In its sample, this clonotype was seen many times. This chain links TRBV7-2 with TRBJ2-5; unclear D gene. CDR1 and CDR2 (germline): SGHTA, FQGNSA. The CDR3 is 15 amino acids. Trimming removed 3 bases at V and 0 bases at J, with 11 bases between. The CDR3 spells CASSFGSSYQETQYF. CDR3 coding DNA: TGTGCCAGCAGCTTCGGTAGCAGCTACCAAGAGACCCAGTACTTC.

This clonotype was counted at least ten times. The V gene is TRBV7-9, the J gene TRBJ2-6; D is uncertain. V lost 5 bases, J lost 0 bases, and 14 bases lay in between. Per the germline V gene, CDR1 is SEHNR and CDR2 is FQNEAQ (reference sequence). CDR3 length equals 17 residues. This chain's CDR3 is CASSVRNSYSGANVLTF. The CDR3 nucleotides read TGTGCCAGCAGCGTCCGGAACAGCTACTCTGGGGCCAACGTCCTGACTTTC.

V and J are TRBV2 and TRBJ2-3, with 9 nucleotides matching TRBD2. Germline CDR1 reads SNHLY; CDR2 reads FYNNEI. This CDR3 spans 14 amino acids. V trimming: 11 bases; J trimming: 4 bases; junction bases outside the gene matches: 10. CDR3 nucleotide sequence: TGTGCCGGCACCGGGGGACTAGCATCAGATACGCAGTATTTT. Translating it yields CAGTGGLASDTQYF.

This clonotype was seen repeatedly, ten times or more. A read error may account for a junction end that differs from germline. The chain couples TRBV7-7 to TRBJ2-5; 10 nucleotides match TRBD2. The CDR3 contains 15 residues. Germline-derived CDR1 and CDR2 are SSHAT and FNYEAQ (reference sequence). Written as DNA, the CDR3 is TGTGCTAGCAGCTTAGCAGGACTAGCGGAAGAGACCCAGTACTTC. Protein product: CASSLAGLAEETQYF.